This T cell receptor beta chain was observed in a study of blood T cell repertoires in COVID-19. Study-wide background: Acute and convalescent COVID-19 samples came from the United States, Italy and Spain. In each case, the material was cDNA or gDNA derived from T cells, B-cell-depleted T cells, or PBMCs.

Germline CDR1 SGDLS, CDR2 YYNGEE. The CDR3 extends over 15 amino acids. Trimming shortened V by 3 bases and J by 5 bases, and 17 bases separated the two germline ends. Method: immunoSEQ multiplex PCR; TCRdb's copy keeps in-frame clones and lacks some. The sample yields about 120,000 clones, around 81% seen once. The gene calls are TRBV9 and TRBJ2-5; D might be TRBD1 (5 bases). Sequenced input: peripheral blood. This sequence originates from a man in his 70s with acute or convalescent COVID-19. The CDR3 protein is CASSASILGPETQYF. CDR3 DNA sequence: TGTGCCAGCAGCGCCTCGATCTTGGGGCCGGAGACCCAGTACTTC.